This T cell receptor beta chain emerged from a study of shared clonotypes between healthy human individuals. Study conclusions and caveats: Represented diversity (both genetic and exposure-history) was limited by the small number of donors.

Within Nashville, Tennessee resided all donors, each a Caucasian adult. The team ran DNA from unsorted PBMCs on ten immunoSEQ deep assay plates for sequencing. TCRdb's copy holds only in-frame clones and misses some; the assay was immunoSEQ multiplex PCR. The table shows a few hundred thousand clones, with 70% to 85% occurring only once. The CDR3 loop spans 15 amino acids. Germline lookup yields CDR1 LGHNA and CDR2 YNFKEQ. The V end lost 0 bases, the J end lost 3 bases, and 12 bases lay between the germline ends. As regards this clone: Its antigen is not identified.

The sequenced sample was PBMCs. The TCR originated in a woman between 40 and 55 years old in good health. Some clones in this sample may be carry-over from other donors' samples. The V call is TRBV4-2, the J call TRBJ2-7, with D unresolved. The CDR3 DNA reads as TGTGCCAGCAGCCAAGATGGGAAGGGCGGCTACGAGCAGTACTTC. Amino acids: CASSQDGKGGYEQYF.